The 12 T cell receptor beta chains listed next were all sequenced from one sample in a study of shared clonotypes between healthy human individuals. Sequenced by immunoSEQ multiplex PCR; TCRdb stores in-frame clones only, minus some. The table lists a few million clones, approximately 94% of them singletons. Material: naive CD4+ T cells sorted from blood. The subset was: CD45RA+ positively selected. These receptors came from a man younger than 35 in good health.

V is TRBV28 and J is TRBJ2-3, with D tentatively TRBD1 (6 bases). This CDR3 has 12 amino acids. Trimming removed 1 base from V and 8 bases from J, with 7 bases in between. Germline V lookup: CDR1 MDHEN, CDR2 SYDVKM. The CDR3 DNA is TGTGCCAGCAGTTTATTCAGGGGTACGCAGTATTTT. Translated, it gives CASSLFRGTQYF.

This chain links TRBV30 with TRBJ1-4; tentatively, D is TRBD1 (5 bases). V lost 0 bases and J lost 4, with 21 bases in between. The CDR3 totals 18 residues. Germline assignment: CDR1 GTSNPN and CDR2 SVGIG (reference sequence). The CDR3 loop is CAWSVKGRSRGSNEKLFF. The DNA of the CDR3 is TGTGCCTGGAGTGTAAAGGGGCGGAGTCGCGGGAGTAATGAAAAACTGTTTTTT.

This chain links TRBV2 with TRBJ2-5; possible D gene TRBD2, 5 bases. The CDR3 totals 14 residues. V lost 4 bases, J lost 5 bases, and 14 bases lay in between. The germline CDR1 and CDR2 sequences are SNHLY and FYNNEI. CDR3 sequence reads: CASSARAMPETQYF. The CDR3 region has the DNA TGTGCCAGCAGTGCGAGGGCAATGCCGGAGACCCAGTACTTC.

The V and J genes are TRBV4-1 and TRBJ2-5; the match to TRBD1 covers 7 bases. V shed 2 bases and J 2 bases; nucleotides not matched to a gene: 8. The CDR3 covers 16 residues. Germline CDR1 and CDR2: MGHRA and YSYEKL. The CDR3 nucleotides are TGCGCCAGCAGCCAACCCTACAGGGGTCGGCAAGAGACCCAGTACTTC. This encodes CASSQPYRGRQETQYF.

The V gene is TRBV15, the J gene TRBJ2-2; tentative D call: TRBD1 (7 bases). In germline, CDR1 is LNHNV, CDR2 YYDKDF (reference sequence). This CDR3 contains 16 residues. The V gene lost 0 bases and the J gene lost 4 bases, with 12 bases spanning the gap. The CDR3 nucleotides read TGTGCCACCAGCAGAGAGAGGCAGGGGGGCACCGGGGAGCTGTTTTTT. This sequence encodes CATSRERQGGTGELFF.

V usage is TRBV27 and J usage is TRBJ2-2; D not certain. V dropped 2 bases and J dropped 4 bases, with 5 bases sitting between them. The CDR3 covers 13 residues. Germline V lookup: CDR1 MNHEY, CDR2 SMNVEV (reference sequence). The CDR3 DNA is TGTGCCAGCAGTTTAGGTCTCACCGGGGAGCTGTTTTTT. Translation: CASSLGLTGELFF.

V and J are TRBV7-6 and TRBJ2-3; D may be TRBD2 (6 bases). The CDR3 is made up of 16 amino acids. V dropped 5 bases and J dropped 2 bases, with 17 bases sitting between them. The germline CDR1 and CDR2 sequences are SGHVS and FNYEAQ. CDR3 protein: CASSRGGGLHTDTQYF. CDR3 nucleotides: TGTGCCAGCAGCCGGGGAGGAGGTCTCCACACAGATACGCAGTATTTT. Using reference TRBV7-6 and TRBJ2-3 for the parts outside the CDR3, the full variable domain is GAGVSQSPRYKVTKRGQDVALRCDPISGHVSLYWYRQALGQGPEFLTYFNYEAQQDKSGLPNDRFSAERPEGSISTLTIQRTEQRDSAMYRCASSRGGGLHTDTQYFGPGTRLTVL.

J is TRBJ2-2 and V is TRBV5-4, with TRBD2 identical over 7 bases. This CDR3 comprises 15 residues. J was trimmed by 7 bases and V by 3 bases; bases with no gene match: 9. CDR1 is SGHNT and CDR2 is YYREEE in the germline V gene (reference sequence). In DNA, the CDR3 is TGTGCCAGCAGCTCCCGGGGAGGGGAGGTCGGGGAGCTGTTTTTT. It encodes CASSSRGGEVGELFF.

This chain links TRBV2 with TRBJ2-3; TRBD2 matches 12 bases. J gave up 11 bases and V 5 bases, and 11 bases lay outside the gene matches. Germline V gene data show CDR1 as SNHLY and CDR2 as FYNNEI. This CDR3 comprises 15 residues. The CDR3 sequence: CASSSTSGGRGRQYF. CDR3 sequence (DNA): TGTGCCAGCAGTTCTACTAGCGGGGGGAGGGGTAGGCAGTATTTT.

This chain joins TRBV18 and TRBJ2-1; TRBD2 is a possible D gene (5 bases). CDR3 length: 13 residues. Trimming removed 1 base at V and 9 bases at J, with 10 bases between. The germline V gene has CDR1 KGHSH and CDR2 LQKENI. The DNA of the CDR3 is TGTGCCAGCTCACCACAAGGTGAGGGTGAGCAGTTCTTC. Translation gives CASSPQGEGEQFF.

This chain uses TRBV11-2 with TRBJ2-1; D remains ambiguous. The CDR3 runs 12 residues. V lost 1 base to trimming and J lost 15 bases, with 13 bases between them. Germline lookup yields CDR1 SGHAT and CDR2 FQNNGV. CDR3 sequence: CASSLGFINPFF. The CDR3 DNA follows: TGTGCCAGCAGCTTAGGTTTTATAAATCCGTTCTTC.

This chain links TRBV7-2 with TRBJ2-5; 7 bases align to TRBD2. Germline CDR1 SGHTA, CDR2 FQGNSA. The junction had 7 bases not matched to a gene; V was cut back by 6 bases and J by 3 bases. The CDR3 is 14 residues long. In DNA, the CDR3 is TGTGCCAGCAGTACGGCCGGGGGGAAAGAGACCCAGTACTTC. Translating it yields CASSTAGGKETQYF.